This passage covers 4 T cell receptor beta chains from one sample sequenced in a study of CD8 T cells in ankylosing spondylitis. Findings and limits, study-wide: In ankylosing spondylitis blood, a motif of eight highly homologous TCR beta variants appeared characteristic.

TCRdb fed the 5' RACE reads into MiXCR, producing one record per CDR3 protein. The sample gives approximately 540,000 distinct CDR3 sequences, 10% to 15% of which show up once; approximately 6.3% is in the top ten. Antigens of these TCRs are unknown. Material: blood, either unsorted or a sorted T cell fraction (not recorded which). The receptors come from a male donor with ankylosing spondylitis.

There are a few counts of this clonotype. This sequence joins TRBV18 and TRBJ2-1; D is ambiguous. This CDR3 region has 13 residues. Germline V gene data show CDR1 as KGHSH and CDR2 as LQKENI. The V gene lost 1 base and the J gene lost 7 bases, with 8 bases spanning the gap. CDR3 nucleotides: TGTGCCAGCTCACCACTGGTGGAAAATGAGCAGTTCTTC. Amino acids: CASSPLVENEQFF.

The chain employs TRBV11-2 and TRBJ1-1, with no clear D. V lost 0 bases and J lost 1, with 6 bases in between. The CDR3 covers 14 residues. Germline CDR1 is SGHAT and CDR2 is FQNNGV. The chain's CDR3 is CASSLDFANTEAFF. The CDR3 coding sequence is TGTGCCAGCAGCTTAGATTTTGCGAACACTGAAGCTTTCTTT.

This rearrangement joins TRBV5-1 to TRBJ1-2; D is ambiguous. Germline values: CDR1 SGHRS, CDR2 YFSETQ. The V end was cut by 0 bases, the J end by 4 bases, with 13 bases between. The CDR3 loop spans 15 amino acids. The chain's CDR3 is CASSLGGKAGYGYTF. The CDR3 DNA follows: TGCGCCAGCAGCTTGGGTGGGAAAGCTGGCTATGGCTACACCTTC. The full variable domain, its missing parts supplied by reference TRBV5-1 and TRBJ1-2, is KAGVTQTPRYLIKTRGQQVTLSCSPISGHRSVSWYQQTPGQGLQFLFEYFSETQRNKGNFPGRFSGRQFSNSRSEMNVSTLELGDSALYLCASSLGGKAGYGYTFGSGTRLTVV.

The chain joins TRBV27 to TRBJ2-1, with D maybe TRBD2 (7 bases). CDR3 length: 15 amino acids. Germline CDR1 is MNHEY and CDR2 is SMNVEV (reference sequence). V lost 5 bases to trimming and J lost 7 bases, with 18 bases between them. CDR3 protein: CASSTGLRGGNEQFF. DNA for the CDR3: TGTGCCAGCAGTACCGGACTTAGGGGGGGGAATGAGCAGTTCTTC.